Presented here are 21 T cell receptor beta chains from one specimen sequenced in a study of T cell clones after liver transplantation. Libraries were prepared by immunoSEQ multiplex PCR; TCRdb keeps only in-frame clonotypes and omits some of them. Here the sample spans fewer than 110,000 clones, roughly four fifths being singletons. The source was CD4+ T cells from blood, collected around 4 years after liver transplant. These TCRs come from a human patient who received a liver transplant. The graft donor may be the source of some T cells.

V usage is TRBV13 and J usage is TRBJ2-1; 9 bases are shared with TRBD2. Unmatched junction bases numbered 10, after V lost 3 bases and J lost 7 bases. The germline V gene encodes CDR1 PRHDT and CDR2 FYEKMQ (reference sequence). This CDR3 spans 16 amino acids. The CDR3 DNA reads TGTGCCAGCAGCTTTCGGGCTAGCGGGGCGGGGAATGAGCAGTTCTTC. Translated: CASSFRASGAGNEQFF. Full variable domain (remainder filled in from reference TRBV13 and TRBJ2-1): AAGVIQSPRHLIKEKRETATLKCYPIPRHDTVYWYQQGPGQDPQFLISFYEKMQSDKGSIPDRFSAQQFSDYHSELNMSSLELGDSALYFCASSFRASGAGNEQFFGPGTRLTVL.

This chain connects TRBV9 to TRBJ1-4, with D perhaps TRBD1 (5 bases). V lost 2 bases and J lost 2, with 13 bases in between. The germline V gene encodes CDR1 SGDLS and CDR2 YYNGEE. The CDR3 has 16 amino acids. CDR3 in DNA: TGTGCCAGCAGCGTGGGTCTGGGACCCACTAATGAAAAACTGTTTTTT. Amino acids: CASSVGLGPTNEKLFF.

The rearrangement joins TRBV9 to TRBJ2-5; D not certain. V lost 6 bases, J lost 2 bases, and 11 bases lay in between. The CDR3 is 13 amino acids. Germline-derived CDR1 and CDR2 are SGDLS and YYNGEE. The DNA for the CDR3 is TGTGCCAGCAATCGGGCGGCTCAAGAGACCCAGTACTTC. Translated: CASNRAAQETQYF.

The rearrangement joins TRBV9 to TRBJ1-6, with a weak D call TRBD1 (5 bases). Trimming cost V 3 bases and J 0 bases, with 13 bases left between them. CDR3 length: 17 amino acids. CDR1 SGDLS and CDR2 YYNGEE come from the germline V gene. The CDR3 nucleotides read TGTGCCAGCAGCGCCCGACAGATAAGCTCCTATAATTCACCCCTCCACTTT. The encoded protein is CASSARQISSYNSPLHF. The variable domain in full, completed from reference TRBV9 and TRBJ1-6, reads DSGVTQTPKHLITATGQRVTLRCSPRSGDLSVYWYQQSLDQGLQFLIQYYNGEERAKGNILERFSAQQFPDLHSELNLSSLELGDSALYFCASSARQISSYNSPLHFGNGTRLTVT.

V and J are TRBV6-6 and TRBJ1-1; D is possibly TRBD1 (6 bases). CDR3 length equals 14 residues. The V gene's germline CDR1 is MNHNY and CDR2 SVGAGI (reference sequence). Trimming took 5 bases from V and 4 from J, leaving 14 bases between them. The CDR3 DNA is TGTGCCAGCAGTCCTCATACAGGGAGCACTGAAGCTTTCTTT. Translated: CASSPHTGSTEAFF.

The genes are TRBV29-1 and TRBJ2-1, with TRBD1 matching over 7 bases. The V gene's germline CDR1 is SQVTM and CDR2 ANQGSEA. This CDR3 has 13 amino acids. Trimming took 8 bases from V and 5 from J; bases not matched to a gene: 9. The CDR3 DNA follows: TGCAGCACAGCTAGACAGGGTAACAATGAGCAGTTCTTC. It encodes CSTARQGNNEQFF.

This clone was found once. V and J are TRBV27 and TRBJ1-5; 8 bases agree with TRBD1. CDR1 is MNHEY, CDR2 SMNVEV, per germline (reference sequence). J gave up 2 bases and V 6 bases, and 6 bases lay outside the gene matches. CDR3 size: 15 residues. The CDR3 region is CASRGDRPRNQPQHF. As DNA, the CDR3 is TGTGCCAGCAGAGGGGACAGGCCCCGCAATCAGCCCCAGCATTTT.

The chain links TRBV7-9 to TRBJ1-2; D is unresolved. V was pared by 8 bases and J by 3 bases, with 19 bases between. The germline CDR1 and CDR2 sequences are SEHNR and FQNEAQ (reference sequence). The CDR3 runs to 15 residues. The CDR3 sequence: CASSGVGSGDYGYTF. The DNA of the CDR3 is TGTGCCAGCTCTGGGGTTGGGAGCGGAGACTATGGCTACACCTTC.

The chain links TRBV6-1 to TRBJ1-4; D is possibly TRBD1 (6 bases). V was shortened by 8 bases and J by 12 bases, with 10 bases between the two germline ends. This CDR3 comprises 10 residues. CDR1 is MNHNS, CDR2 SASEGT, per germline. The CDR3: CASLGGELFF. CDR3 bases: TGTGCCAGCCTAGGGGGGGAACTGTTTTTT.

The chain combines TRBV11-3 with TRBJ2-1; D assignment may be TRBD1 or TRBD2 (6 bases each). The CDR3 contains 15 residues. Trimming took off 3 bases at V and 1 base at J, with 10 bases between the two ends. CDR1 is SGHNT, CDR2 YENEEA, per germline. The CDR3 sequence is CASSFPGASYNEQFF. In DNA, the CDR3 is TGTGCCAGCAGCTTTCCGGGGGCTTCCTACAATGAGCAGTTCTTC.

J is TRBJ1-2 and V is TRBV7-3; D might be TRBD1 (5 bases). The CDR3 sequence is 13 residues long. Looked up from germline, CDR1 is SGHTA and CDR2 is FQGTGA. The germline V and J ends were trimmed by 1 base and 8 bases, with 11 bases remaining between them. CDR3 bases: TGTGCCAGCAGCTTAAACGCTGGGGACGGCTACACCTTC. This gives the protein CASSLNAGDGYTF.

This clone was picked up a small number of times. The rearrangement links TRBV6-5 to TRBJ2-5; 9 bases line up with TRBD1. V lost 7 bases to trimming and J lost 5 bases; unmatched junction nucleotides: 8. Germline lookup yields CDR1 MNHEY and CDR2 SVGAGI. This CDR3 comprises 14 residues. Here the CDR3 reads CASKRTGERETQYF. Written as DNA, the CDR3 is TGTGCCAGCAAAAGGACAGGGGAACGGGAGACCCAGTACTTC.

The chain recombines TRBV2 with TRBJ1-4; D not resolved. Trimming took off 7 bases at V and 3 bases at J, with 18 bases between the two ends. The CDR3 has 16 amino acids. CDR1 and CDR2 from the germline V gene are SNHLY and FYNNEI. The CDR3 loop reads CASIQDFGIANEKLFF. As DNA, the CDR3 is TGTGCCAGCATTCAGGATTTCGGGATAGCTAATGAAAAACTGTTTTTT.

This clone was counted between two and nine times. The V and J genes are TRBV5-4 and TRBJ2-7; D unclear. CDR1 SGHNT and CDR2 YYREEE come from the germline V gene (reference sequence). CDR3 length: 14 residues. Trimming removed 4 bases from V and 3 bases from J, with 14 bases in between. The CDR3 nucleotides are TGTGCCAGCAGCCTGGAAATTTCCAGCTACGAGCAGTACTTC. Residues: CASSLEISSYEQYF.

The V gene is TRBV7-2, the J gene TRBJ1-5; D call uncertain. The CDR3 covers 15 residues. Trimming removed 5 bases at V and 0 bases at J, with 11 bases between. Germline V gene lookup returns CDR1 SGHTA and CDR2 FQGNSA. CDR3 sequence: CASSADADSNQPQHF. The DNA for the CDR3 is TGTGCCAGCAGCGCAGACGCGGATAGCAATCAGCCCCAGCATTTT.

This rearrangement joins TRBV5-5 to TRBJ1-2, with 9 bases identical to TRBD1. Unmatched junction bases numbered 11, after V lost 3 bases and J lost 8 bases. In germline, CDR1 is SGHKS, CDR2 YYEKEE (reference sequence). CDR3 size: 15 residues. The CDR3 here is CASSSIGTGSRGYTF. CDR3 in DNA: TGTGCCAGCAGCTCCATCGGGACAGGGAGTCGGGGCTACACCTTC.

The chain carries TRBV10-1 and TRBJ2-5; D is possibly TRBD1 or TRBD2 (5 bases each). Matching the DNA end better, TRBJ2-7 makes the J call doubtful. The length of the CDR3 is 15 residues. Per germline, CDR1 WNHNN and CDR2 SYGVQD (reference sequence). CDR3 in amino acids: CASSESPIRGHEQYF. DNA for the CDR3: TGCGCCAGCAGTGAGTCGCCCATCCGGGGCCACGAGCAGTACTTC.

The chain is built from TRBV28 and TRBJ1-5; TRBD1 matches 8 bases. CDR3 size: 17 residues. Per the germline V gene, CDR1 is MDHEN and CDR2 is SYDVKM. After removal of 1 base from V and 3 bases from J, the junction contained 8 bases not matched to a gene. CDR3 protein: CASSLYQGANPNQPQHF. The CDR3 DNA reads as TGTGCCAGCAGTTTATATCAGGGGGCAAATCCCAATCAGCCCCAGCATTTT. Complete variable domain (other parts from reference TRBV28 and TRBJ1-5): DVKVTQSSRYLVKRTGEKVFLECVQDMDHENMFWYRQDPGLGLRLIYFSYDVKMKEKGDIPEGYSVSREKKERFSLILESASTNQTSMYLCASSLYQGANPNQPQHFGDGTRLSIL.

The V gene is TRBV5-6, the J gene TRBJ2-7; weak D call: TRBD1 (5 bases). The length of the CDR3 is 15 residues. Germline values: CDR1 SGHDT, CDR2 YYEEEE. With 5 bases removed from V and 2 bases from J, the gap between germline ends came to 17 bases. In nucleotides, the CDR3 is TGTGCCAGCAGGATATCTCCCATAGGGGCCTACGAGCAGTACTTC. It codes for CASRISPIGAYEQYF.

The V gene is TRBV6-5, the J gene TRBJ2-1; perhaps TRBD2 as D (5 bases). The CDR3 spans 15 residues. CDR1 MNHEY and CDR2 SVGAGI come from the germline V gene. Trimming left V 2 bases short and J 0 bases short, with 8 bases between. The CDR3 DNA reads as TGTGCCAGCAGTTACCAGCGGAGCTCCTACAATGAGCAGTTCTTC. Translating gives CASSYQRSSYNEQFF.

The CDR3 loop reads CASSPSTGAYEKLFF. DNA for the CDR3: TGTGCCAGCTCACCCAGCACAGGGGCTTATGAAAAACTGTTTTTT. The rearrangement uses TRBV18 and TRBJ1-4; 7 bases fit TRBD1. Germline CDR1 reads KGHSH; CDR2 reads LQKENI. This CDR3 comprises 15 residues. After removal of 3 bases from V and 6 bases from J, the junction contained 7 bases not matched to a gene.